The 14 T cell receptor beta chains reported below all come from one sample, sequenced in a study of T cell responses to AZD1222 COVID-19 vaccine (dated by TCRdb to 2020 to 2023). Library preparation used the immunoSEQ multiplex PCR assay. The table was pulled from immuneACCESS by TCRdb, which kept in-frame rearrangements only. Such tables lose some clones; where checked, under half of the loss comes from unresolved V genes, and the rest has no known cause. Counted in this sample were about 110,000 clones; roughly nine tenths of them appeared once. The top ten constitute roughly 6.5% of the sample. The time point tag for this specimen amounts to: baseline before first vaccination. The sequenced sample was peripheral blood, obtained on day 0 of AZD1222 vaccination. These receptors were obtained from an adult in good health.

This rearrangement joins TRBV3-1 (or the pseudogene TRBV3-2) to TRBJ2-1; 10 nucleotides line up with TRBD2. CDR1 and CDR2 (germline): LGHDT, YNNKEL (reference sequence). This CDR3 is 16 amino acids long. Trimming at V came to 4 bases and at J to 7 bases, leaving 10 bases not matched to a gene. The CDR3 bases are TGTGCCAGCAGCCGGAACCCGGGGACTAGCGTAAATGAGCAGTTCTTC. Its translation: CASSRNPGTSVNEQFF.

The genes are TRBV6-5 and TRBJ1-5, with TRBD1 matching 9 bases. CDR3 size: 15 residues. J lost 6 bases, V lost 8 bases, and 11 bases had no gene match. Germline CDR1 MNHEY, CDR2 SVGAGI. The CDR3 nucleotides are TGTGCCAGCCTTTCGAGGACAGGGGTAGTTCAGCCCCAGCATTTT. Translation gives CASLSRTGVVQPQHF.

The chain has TRBV5-8 and TRBJ1-3; the D is unclear. Per the germline V gene, CDR1 is SGHTS and CDR2 is YDEGEE. This CDR3 has 15 amino acids. V was trimmed by 4 bases and J by 4 bases, leaving 15 bases between them. The CDR3 here is CASSPIRRGGNTIYF. CDR3 nucleotides: TGTGCCAGCAGCCCGATACGGCGTGGGGGAAACACCATATATTTT.

The chain uses TRBV19 and TRBJ1-2; D call uncertain. The CDR3 length is 11 residues. V lost 5 bases to trimming and J lost 3 bases, with 4 bases between them. Germline V gene sequence: CDR1 LNHDA, CDR2 SQIVND (reference sequence). CDR3 DNA: TGTGCCAGTAGTGAAGACTATGGCTACACCTTC. Amino acids: CASSEDYGYTF.

The J gene is TRBJ2-1, the V gene TRBV5-1; weak D call: TRBD2 (6 bases). The ends were cut back, 5 bases at V and 2 bases at J, with 14 bases in the middle. The CDR3 extends over 15 amino acids. The V gene's germline CDR1 is SGHRS and CDR2 YFSETQ. The CDR3 DNA follows: TGCGCCAGCAGAGTCGGGACTTCCCCCTACAATGAGCAGTTCTTC. Translated: CASRVGTSPYNEQFF.

This chain joins TRBV21-1 and TRBJ2-5; the DNA was not used to check the table's D call, TRBD2. TRBV21-1 is shown as a pseudogene. CDR3 length: 15 amino acids. DNA of the CDR3: TGTGCCAGCAGCAAAAGGGCGGGGGCCCAAGAGACCCAGTACTTC. Its translation: CASSKRAGAQETQYF.

Here the CDR3 reads CASSRDRRCEQYF. CDR3 bases: TGCGCCAGCAGTCGCGACAGGAGATGCGAGCAGTACTTC. This sequence joins TRBV23-1 and TRBJ2-7; D possibly corresponds to TRBD1 (6 bases). TRBV23-1 is identified as an open reading frame with a role that is uncertain. With 4 bases removed from V and 6 bases from J, the gap between germline ends came to 13 bases. CDR3 length: 13 amino acids.

This rearrangement joins TRBV28 to TRBJ2-1; 12 bases are shared with TRBD2. The CDR3 has 16 amino acids. Germline assignment: CDR1 MDHEN and CDR2 SYDVKM. Trimming at V came to 7 bases and at J to 5 bases, leaving 9 bases not matched to a gene. In DNA form, the CDR3 reads TGTGCCAGCATCCCGGCTAGCGGGAGGGATAACAATGAGCAGTTCTTC. Protein sequence: CASIPASGRDNNEQFF.

V is TRBV18 and J is TRBJ2-7; D is unresolved. The V end lost 6 bases, the J end lost 3 bases, and 12 bases lay between the germline ends. CDR3 size: 13 residues. In germline, CDR1 is KGHSH, CDR2 LQKENI. DNA for the CDR3: TGTGCCAGCTCGCTGACCGTGAACTACGAGCAGTACTTC. This translates into CASSLTVNYEQYF. The whole variable domain, filled in from reference TRBV18 and TRBJ2-7, reads NAGVMQNPRHLVRRRGQEARLRCSPMKGHSHVYWYRQLPEEGLKFMVYLQKENIIDESGMPKERFSAEFPKEGPSILRIQQVVRGDSAAYFCASSLTVNYEQYFGPGTRLTVT.

J is TRBJ1-4 and V is TRBV4-1; D is unclear. Per the germline V gene, CDR1 is MGHRA and CDR2 is YSYEKL. The CDR3 runs to 15 residues. V gave up 3 bases and J gave up 1 base, with 9 bases separating them. The CDR3 DNA sequence: TGCGCCAGCAGCCAGTACTTAGGAACTAATGAAAAACTGTTTTTT. Translated: CASSQYLGTNEKLFF.

The chain carries TRBV3-1 (or the pseudogene TRBV3-2) and TRBJ2-5; 12 bases match TRBD2. J gave up 5 bases and V 4 bases, and 11 bases lay outside the gene matches. Germline CDR1 LGHDT, CDR2 YNNKEL (reference sequence). CDR3 size: 17 residues. This CDR3 is CASSRLTSGRNEETQYF. CDR3 DNA: TGTGCCAGCAGCCGACTGACTAGCGGGAGAAACGAGGAGACCCAGTACTTC.

This chain joins TRBV18 and TRBJ1-5, with D maybe TRBD1 (5 bases). The CDR3 covers 13 residues. V was trimmed by 6 bases and J by 4 bases, leaving 10 bases between them. CDR1 and CDR2 (germline): KGHSH, LQKENI. CDR3 sequence reads: CASSPTANQPQHF. The CDR3 DNA reads TGTGCCAGCTCGCCGACAGCGAATCAGCCCCAGCATTTT.

This chain uses TRBV9 with TRBJ2-7; possibly TRBD2 for D (6 bases). In germline, CDR1 is SGDLS, CDR2 YYNGEE. This CDR3 is built from 14 residues. With 3 bases removed from V and 6 bases from J, the gap between germline ends came to 16 bases. In DNA form, the CDR3 reads TGTGCCAGCAGCGGGAGGGCAGGCTCTTTCGAGCAGTACTTC. Translating gives CASSGRAGSFEQYF.

The chain recombines TRBV28 with TRBJ2-7; D is possibly TRBD2 (6 bases). The CDR3 is 14 residues long. The germline V gene has CDR1 MDHEN and CDR2 SYDVKM. Trimming stripped 8 bases from V and 3 bases from J, with 17 bases between. The DNA of the CDR3 is TGTGCCAGCTGCGGTGGACTGGGGGGCTACGAGCAGTACTTC. Its protein is CASCGGLGGYEQYF. Variable domain in full (rest from reference TRBV28 and TRBJ2-7): DVKVTQSSRYLVKRTGEKVFLECVQDMDHENMFWYRQDPGLGLRLIYFSYDVKMKEKGDIPEGYSVSREKKERFSLILESASTNQTSMYLCASCGGLGGYEQYFGPGTRLTVT.